The clone carrying this TCR beta chain is deemed medium-sized. The antigen remains undetermined. The CDR3 is 14 amino acids. Germline assignment: CDR1 GTSNPN and CDR2 SVGIG (reference sequence). V gave up 5 bases and J gave up 7 bases, with 21 bases separating them. This specimen comes from a study of early T cells in non-severe SARS-CoV-2 infection. As for the study in general: Sequencing of unsorted whole blood was done on bulk RNA, leaving chains unpaired.

Study results and caveats: VDJdb matching skewed toward anti-spike CD8 responses, missing private and CD4 specificities.

Via MiXCR, TCRdb re-called the 5' RACE reads, giving one row per CDR3 protein. The sample has 20,000 or so distinct CDR3 sequences, 5% to 6% seen once. The chain links TRBV30 to TRBJ2-7; D may be TRBD1 (6 bases). This TCR was recovered from an adult who was a healthcare worker with PCR-confirmed SARS-CoV-2 infection or an uninfected control (not recorded which). This specimen consisted of whole blood, obtained at baseline. CDR3 residues: CAWQKRGGQKEQYF. The CDR3 nucleotides are TGTGCCTGGCAGAAACGAGGTGGACAGAAGGAGCAGTACTTC. Combining the CDR3 with reference TRBV30 and TRBJ2-7 gives the whole variable domain SQTIHQWPATLVQPVGSPLSLECTVEGTSNPNLYWYRQAAGRGLQLLFYSVGIGQISSEVPQNLSASRPQDRQFILSSKKLLLSDSGFYLCAWQKRGGQKEQYFGPGTRLTVT.